Reported below is one TCR beta chain. Primers included in the PCR were 60 Vbeta and 13 Jbeta primers. The assay was immunoSEQ multiplex PCR, and TCRdb's table has in-frame clones only and misses some. The sample includes about 120,000 clones, 60% to 85% of them seen just once. The record originates from a study of cytomegalovirus exposure and HLA in healthy donors. The CDR3 consists of 12 residues. Germline CDR1 reads SNHLY; CDR2 reads FYNNEI. V dropped 3 bases and J dropped 7 bases, with 6 bases sitting between them. This TCR was sampled from a female donor in good health and CMV-seronegative. Sequenced input: PBMCs. V gene TRBV2 combines with J gene TRBJ2-2; D is possibly TRBD2 (5 bases). CDR3 loop: CASSDGIGELFF. The CDR3, as DNA: TGTGCCAGCAGTGACGGGATCGGGGAGCTGTTTTTT.